This T cell receptor beta chain was retrieved from a study of T cell changes during pregnancy in multiple sclerosis. This CDR3 contains 18 residues. The V gene end was trimmed by 0 bases and the J gene end by 1 base; junction bases not matched to a gene: 1. Germline CDR1 reads WSHSY; CDR2 reads SAAADI. The protocol was immunoSEQ multiplex PCR, while the TCRdb copy is restricted to in-frame clones and leaves out a portion. The data hold some 60,000 clones, with less than 95% observed a single time. V is TRBV10-2 and J is TRBJ2-2, with TRBD2 matching 14 bases. The sequencing here drew on peripheral blood, taken in the first trimester of pregnancy. The source of this sequence is a female donor in good health, enrolled as a control in a pregnancy study. DNA of the CDR3: TGCGCCAGCAGTGAGTCGGGACTAGCGGGGGAGAACACCGGGGAGCTGTTTTTT. Its translation: CASSESGLAGENTGELFF.